This TCR beta chain comes out of a study of blood T cell repertoires in COVID-19. Background on the study: Material from acute and convalescent COVID-19 was sourced from the United States, Italy and Spain. In each case, the material was cDNA or gDNA derived from T cells, B-cell-depleted T cells, or PBMCs.

The CDR3 consists of 16 residues. Germline CDR1 is LGHNA and CDR2 is YNFKEQ. Trimming shortened V by 1 base and J by 3 bases, and 12 bases separated the two germline ends. Under the authors' procedure: Amplifying reference gene primers gave estimates of nucleated cell counts. Sequenced by immunoSEQ multiplex PCR; TCRdb stores in-frame clones only, minus some. For V, J and clone size, that table is used; D and trimming come from the DNA. The data contain some 180,000 clones, approximately 80% of them singletons. The receptor comes from a human donor in a cohort sampled during active COVID-19. This chain joins TRBV4-2 and TRBJ2-2; no reliable D call. Material: peripheral blood. The chain's CDR3 is CASSQVLVEDTGELFF. The CDR3 nucleotides are TGTGCCAGCAGCCAAGTTCTAGTCGAGGACACCGGGGAGCTGTTTTTT.